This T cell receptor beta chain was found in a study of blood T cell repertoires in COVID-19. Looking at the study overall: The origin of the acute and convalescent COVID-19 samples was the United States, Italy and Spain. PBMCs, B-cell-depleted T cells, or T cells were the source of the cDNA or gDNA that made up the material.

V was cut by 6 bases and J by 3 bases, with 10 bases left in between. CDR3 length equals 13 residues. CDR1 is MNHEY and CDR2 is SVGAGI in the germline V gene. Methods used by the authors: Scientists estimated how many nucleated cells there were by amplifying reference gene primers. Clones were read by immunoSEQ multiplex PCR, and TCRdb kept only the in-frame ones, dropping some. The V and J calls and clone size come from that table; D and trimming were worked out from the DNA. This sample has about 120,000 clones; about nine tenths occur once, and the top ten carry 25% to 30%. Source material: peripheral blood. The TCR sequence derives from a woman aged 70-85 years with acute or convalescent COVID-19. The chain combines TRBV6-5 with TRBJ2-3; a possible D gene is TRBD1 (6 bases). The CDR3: CASRLQGTDTQYF. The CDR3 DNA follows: TGTGCCAGCAGGCTCCAGGGGACAGATACGCAGTATTTT.